This TCR beta chain was recovered during a study of blood T cell repertoires in COVID-19. About the study: Some COVID-19 samples were acute and others convalescent; all came from the United States, Italy and Spain. T cells, B-cell-depleted T cells, or PBMCs supplied cDNA or gDNA.

This CDR3 has 17 residues. Trimming cost V 5 bases and J 7 bases; bases outside gene matches: 16. Germline CDR1 is SGHVS and CDR2 is FQNEAQ. Source study methods: By means of reference gene primer amplification, nucleated cell counts were estimated. TCRdb's table, derived via immunoSEQ multiplex PCR, lists solely in-frame clones and lacks some. That table is the source of V, J and clone size, and D and trimming were worked out from the DNA. Seen here are about 250,000 clones, about 82% observed once, and the top ten hold 4.5% to 5.5%. This clonotype was obtained from a man aged 45-65 years with active or convalescent COVID-19. The rearrangement uses TRBV7-8 and TRBJ1-5; 8 bases fit TRBD1. The sequenced material came from peripheral blood. The CDR3: CASSGTLTGAGRQPQHF. The CDR3 DNA reads as TGTGCCAGCAGCGGGACGTTGACAGGGGCAGGTAGACAGCCCCAGCATTTT. Combining the CDR3 with reference TRBV7-8 and TRBJ1-5 gives the whole variable domain GAGVSQSPRYKVAKRGQDVALRCDPISGHVSLFWYQQALGQGPEFLTYFQNEAQLDKSGLPSDRFFAERPEGSVSTLKIQRTQQEDSAVYLCASSGTLTGAGRQPQHFGDGTRLSIL.